This TCR beta chain was identified during a study of shared clonotypes between healthy human individuals. This clone was detected a few times. The length of the CDR3 is 15 residues. V lost 3 bases and J lost 10; bases outside the gene matches: 11. Germline CDR1 is MNHEY and CDR2 is SMNVEV (reference sequence). The data were produced by immunoSEQ multiplex PCR, yet TCRdb's version contains in-frame clones alone and is incomplete. This table has 450,000 or so clones, around 77% appearing once. Sequencing was carried out using PBMCs. The chain links TRBV27 to TRBJ2-1; TRBD1 matches 8 bases. This receptor was taken from a woman between 40 and 55 years old in good health. Some clones in this sample may be carry-over from other donors' samples. CDR3 protein: CASSLSGQAKGEQFF. The CDR3 region has the DNA TGTGCCAGCAGTTTGTCGGGACAGGCCAAGGGCGAGCAGTTCTTC.